This T cell receptor (beta chain) derives from a study of cytotoxic CD8 clonotypes in ibrutinib-treated CLL. On the study more broadly: In all, about a dozen patients were relapsed/refractory, fewer than 16 were treatment-naive and 17 were IGHV unmutated.

Using immunoSEQ multiplex PCR, the repertoire was profiled, and TCRdb retains in-frame clones only, with some absent. The sample lists 250,000 to 350,000 clones, roughly three quarters occurring once. Germline trimming cut 5 bases from V and 4 bases from J; bases unmatched to any gene: 6. The CDR3 totals 15 residues. CDR1 SGHDN and CDR2 FVKESK come from the germline V gene. Details on this clone: Its target is unknown.

Regarding the study as a whole: Treatment saw public clonotypes, which were uncommon, either contract or stay stable. Higher circulating CD8+ T-cell counts strongly accompanied higher baseline clonality, above age-matched healthy donors.

The source is a human donor with chronic lymphocytic leukemia. The chain combines TRBV14 with TRBJ2-1, with TRBD1 matching 9 bases. Sequenced material: PBMCs, taken at disease progression, from a patient treated with ibrutinib. The CDR3 DNA follows: TGTGCCAGCAGCGGCCGGGACAGGGTATACAATGAGCAGTTCTTC. Protein product: CASSGRDRVYNEQFF.